Shown below are 32 T cell receptor beta chains from a single sample sequenced in a study of T cells in Graves' hyperthyroidism and ophthalmopathy. Researchers took RNA transcripts and amplified the TCR beta CDR3 regions from them. An initial round of RT-PCR targeting the TCR CDR3 relied on the HTBI primer set. TCRdb fed the multiplex PCR reads into MiXCR, producing one record per CDR3 protein. The repertoire holds about 700,000 distinct CDR3 sequences, with 14% as singletons. Sample: blood. The receptors derive from a young woman with Graves' hyperthyroidism.

This clonotype was observed at least ten times. The chain couples TRBV7-9 to TRBJ2-1; 8 bases line up with TRBD2. The CDR3 is made up of 15 amino acids. In germline, CDR1 is SEHNR, CDR2 FQNEAQ (reference sequence). V dropped 6 bases and J dropped 9; count of bases not matched to a gene: 13. As DNA, the CDR3 is TGTGCCAGCAGGCGAGGTGACGGGAGGGCTGGTGAGCAGTTCTTC. Protein sequence: CASRRGDGRAGEQFF.

This clonotype was observed a single time. A read error may produce the germline difference seen at one junction end. The chain has TRBV7-3 and TRBJ1-1; D is possibly TRBD1 (5 bases). The CDR3 sequence is 13 residues long. Germline V lookup: CDR1 SGHTA, CDR2 FQGTGA. CDR3 sequence reads: CASRAGPDTGAFF. CDR3 in DNA: TGTGCCAGTAGGGCAGGGCCAGACACTGGAGCTTTCTTT.

With respect to this clonotype: A single base separates this from a much larger clone, so it may be a read error. This chain connects TRBV7-9 to TRBJ1-6; D is uncertain. The CDR3 sequence is 13 residues long. Between the trimmed V and J ends, which lost 4 bases and 8 bases, there was a span of 9 bases. Germline-derived CDR1 and CDR2 are SEHNR and FQNEAQ (reference sequence). Here the CDR3 reads CASSSRMDSPLHF. CDR3 in DNA: TGTGCCAGCAGCTCCAGGATGGATTCACCCCTCCACTTT.

This clonotype was counted ten times or more. The rearrangement uses TRBV7-8 and TRBJ1-2; no clear D. CDR1 is SGHVS and CDR2 is FQNEAQ in the germline V gene. CDR3 length equals 19 residues. V was trimmed by 5 bases and J by 8 bases, leaving 33 bases between them. The CDR3 region is CASSPWFSGQARTPEGYTF. In DNA form, the CDR3 reads TGTGCCAGCAGCCCATGGTTTAGTGGGCAGGCCCGGACCCCTGAGGGCTACACCTTC.

The chain uses TRBV29-1 and TRBJ2-3; 7 nucleotides match TRBD1. Per the germline V gene, CDR1 is SQVTM and CDR2 is ANQGSEA. V lost 4 bases to trimming and J lost 5 bases; unmatched junction nucleotides: 9. The CDR3 runs to 14 residues. CDR3 DNA sequence: TGCAGCGTTGTCTTAGGGGGCTCGAGAGATACGCAGTATTTT. The encoded protein is CSVVLGGSRDTQYF.

This clonotype showed up many times. This chain uses TRBV18 with TRBJ1-4; TRBD1 aligns across 9 bases. Trimming cost V 3 bases and J 6 bases; bases outside gene matches: 2. CDR3 length: 14 residues. The germline V gene has CDR1 KGHSH and CDR2 LQKENI. This CDR3 reads CASSPGQGDEKLFF. CDR3 coding DNA: TGTGCCAGCTCACCGGGACAGGGTGATGAAAAACTGTTTTTT. Drawing the rest from reference TRBV18 and TRBJ1-4, the complete variable domain is NAGVMQNPRHLVRRRGQEARLRCSPMKGHSHVYWYRQLPEEGLKFMVYLQKENIIDESGMPKERFSAEFPKEGPSILRIQQVVRGDSAAYFCASSPGQGDEKLFFGSGTQLSVL.

This clonotype showed up many times. The genes are TRBV6-1 and TRBJ2-7; the D call may be TRBD1 or TRBD2 (5 bases each). Trimming took off 7 bases at V and 2 bases at J, with 24 bases between the two ends. The CDR3 sequence is 17 residues long. Per the germline V gene, CDR1 is MNHNS and CDR2 is SASEGT. The CDR3 spells CASKPGTGGPSTYEQYF. DNA of the CDR3: TGTGCCAGCAAGCCCGGGACCGGCGGCCCCTCAACCTACGAGCAGTACTTC.

The V call is TRBV25-1, the J call TRBJ2-7; D is perhaps TRBD1 or TRBD2 (5 bases each). Germline CDR1 is MGHDK and CDR2 is SYGVNS. V was pared by 3 bases and J by 2 bases, with 14 bases between. This CDR3 comprises 15 residues. CDR3 in amino acids: CASSDLGTGAYEQYF. CDR3 in DNA: TGTGCCAGCAGTGACCTGGGGACCGGGGCCTACGAGCAGTACTTC.

This chain joins TRBV10-1 and TRBJ2-2; TRBD2 agrees at 9 bases. This CDR3 is built from 15 residues. Germline V gene sequence: CDR1 WNHNN, CDR2 SYGVQD (reference sequence). J lost 6 bases, V lost 4 bases, and 6 bases had no gene match. The CDR3 DNA sequence: TGCGCCAGCAGTGCGGGACTAGCAGAGGCCGGGGAGCTGTTTTTT. Protein sequence: CASSAGLAEAGELFF.

This rearrangement joins TRBV7-9 to TRBJ2-7; 10 positions match TRBD2. The germline V gene has CDR1 SEHNR and CDR2 FQNEAQ (reference sequence). The CDR3 totals 14 residues. The J segment lost 6 bases and the V segment lost 2 bases, leaving 4 bases of the junction unmatched. In DNA form, the CDR3 reads TGTGCCAGCAGCTTAAGCGGGAGGGCCTCCGAGCAGTACTTC. Translating gives CASSLSGRASEQYF.

This sequence joins TRBV20-1 and TRBJ2-7; possibly TRBD1 or TRBD2 for D (5 bases each). Germline V gene sequence: CDR1 DFQATT, CDR2 SNEGSKA (reference sequence). This CDR3 is built from 12 residues. The V end lost 5 bases, the J end lost 3 bases, and 11 bases lay between the germline ends. For the CDR3, the DNA is TGCAGTGCTCGGGGACCTAACTACGAGCAGTACTTC. Translation gives CSARGPNYEQYF.

The table lists this clonotype with many counts. The J gene is TRBJ2-7, the V gene TRBV11-2; no clear D. Looked up from germline, CDR1 is SGHAT and CDR2 is FQNNGV. The V gene lost 0 bases and the J gene lost 3 bases, with 12 bases spanning the gap. CDR3 size: 15 residues. This CDR3 reads CASSLDRSRLYEQYF. The CDR3 nucleotides are TGTGCCAGCAGCTTAGATCGGAGCAGACTCTACGAGCAGTACTTC.

Ten or more counts support this clonotype. V usage is TRBV5-1 and J usage is TRBJ1-1, with D uncertain. This CDR3 has 14 amino acids. Germline V gives CDR1 SGHRS, CDR2 YFSETQ. V gave up 0 bases and J gave up 1 base, with 7 bases separating them. DNA of the CDR3: TGCGCCAGCAGCTTGGCGCAGAGGAACACTGAAGCTTTCTTT. It codes for CASSLAQRNTEAFF.

Ten or more counts support this clonotype. The chain recombines TRBV28 with TRBJ2-1; TRBD1 matches 8 bases. Germline V CDR1 and CDR2: MDHEN, SYDVKM. The CDR3 loop spans 13 amino acids. After removal of 8 bases from V and 14 bases from J, the junction contained 14 bases not matched to a gene. CDR3 DNA: TGTGCCAGCCACCGACCTGGACAGGGAAGGGAGTTCTTC. Its protein is CASHRPGQGREFF.

This clonotype has a handful of counts. The rearrangement joins TRBV28 to TRBJ1-1, with D maybe TRBD1 (6 bases). The V gene lost 7 bases and the J gene lost 9 bases, with 15 bases spanning the gap. The CDR3 runs to 12 residues. In germline, CDR1 is MDHEN, CDR2 SYDVKM. The CDR3 spells CASNLRTAQAFF. The CDR3, as DNA: TGTGCCAGCAATCTCCGGACAGCTCAAGCTTTCTTT.

This chain joins TRBV4-1 and TRBJ2-7; 10 nucleotides align to TRBD2. CDR3 size: 16 residues. The germline V gene has CDR1 MGHRA and CDR2 YSYEKL. V trimming: 0 bases; J trimming: 3 bases; junction bases outside the gene matches: 5. The CDR3 nucleotides read TGCGCCAGCAGCCAAGATAGCGCTAGCGGGAGCTACGAGCAGTACTTC. This sequence encodes CASSQDSASGSYEQYF.

This clonotype appeared a few times. The J gene is TRBJ2-3, the V gene TRBV20-1; possible D gene TRBD2, 5 bases. Germline-derived CDR1 and CDR2 are DFQATT and SNEGSKA (reference sequence). CDR3 size: 17 residues. V was cut by 2 bases and J by 6 bases, with 24 bases left in between. The CDR3 nucleotides read TGCAGTGCTAGATCCCCAACTGACTTGGGCAGAGGGGATACGCAGTATTTT. It is translated as CSARSPTDLGRGDTQYF.

Comments on this clonotype: Being one base from a much bigger clone, this may be a read error. The CDR3 protein is CASSQGTSVDEQLF. The CDR3 DNA reads as TGTGCCAGCAGCCAAGGGACTAGCGTCGATGAGCAGCTCTTC. The V call is TRBV3-1, the J call TRBJ2-1; the match to TRBD2 covers 9 bases. Per germline, CDR1 LGHDT and CDR2 YNNKEL (reference sequence). The CDR3 is made up of 14 amino acids.

This clonotype has a count of ten or more. The chain joins TRBV20-1 to TRBJ2-1, with a weak D call TRBD1 (5 bases). Germline CDR1 reads DFQATT; CDR2 reads SNEGSKA (reference sequence). Trimming removed 0 bases from V and 0 bases from J, with 12 bases in between. The CDR3 runs to 16 residues. In nucleotides, the CDR3 is TGCAGTGCTAGAGATGAGGACAACTTCTCCTACAATGAGCAGTTCTTC. The encoded protein is CSARDEDNFSYNEQFF.

The table lists this clonotype with many counts. Written as DNA, the CDR3 is TGTGCCAGCAGCCCGACAGGGGCGAATATTAACTATGGCTACACCTTC. Amino acid sequence: CASSPTGANINYGYTF. The rearrangement uses TRBV5-6 and TRBJ1-2, with 8 bases fitting TRBD1. The germline gives CDR1 SGHDT, CDR2 YYEEEE. The CDR3 totals 16 residues. Trimming took 4 bases from V and 1 from J; bases not matched to a gene: 9.

The sample holds many counts of this clonotype. The rearrangement uses TRBV30 and TRBJ1-4; D unclear. This CDR3 spans 13 amino acids. Trimming removed 0 bases from V and 4 bases from J, with 6 bases in between. Germline V gene sequence: CDR1 GTSNPN, CDR2 SVGIG (reference sequence). The CDR3, as DNA: TGTGCCTGGAGTGTACGGCTTAATGAAAAACTGTTTTTT. Translating it yields CAWSVRLNEKLFF.

This chain joins TRBV7-9 and TRBJ2-2, with 13 bases matching TRBD2. Germline CDR1 is SEHNR and CDR2 is FQNEAQ (reference sequence). The CDR3 spans 24 residues. V shed 1 base and J 7 bases; nucleotides not matched to a gene: 27. CDR3 in amino acids: CASSLEFGQATDGLAGVEGGELFF. The CDR3 DNA follows: TGTGCCAGCAGCTTAGAGTTTGGACAGGCTACGGATGGACTAGCGGGAGTTGAAGGCGGGGAGCTGTTTTTT.

This clonotype was counted only a few times. CDR3 protein: CASRAGRLAGGGDTQYF. For the CDR3, the DNA is TGTGCCAGCAGGGCGGGAAGGCTAGCGGGAGGTGGTGATACGCAGTATTTT. This chain connects TRBV7-8 to TRBJ2-3; 11 bases line up with TRBD2. The CDR3 length is 17 residues. Germline lookup yields CDR1 SGHVS and CDR2 FQNEAQ. The junction had 14 bases not matched to a gene; V was cut back by 6 bases and J by 6 bases.

This clonotype turned up a few times. The chain combines TRBV12-5 with TRBJ1-1, with 7 nucleotides matching TRBD1. The CDR3 loop spans 14 amino acids. Germline trimming cut 5 bases from V and 0 bases from J; bases unmatched to any gene: 3. Germline V gene lookup returns CDR1 LGHNT and CDR2 FRNRAP. Written as DNA, the CDR3 is TGTGCTAGTGGTGGGGACAGCATGAACACTGAAGCTTTCTTT. Its translation: CASGGDSMNTEAFF.

Ten or more counts support this clonotype. This sequence joins TRBV10-2 and TRBJ1-1, with D hard to call. V lost 0 bases to trimming and J lost 1 base, with 6 bases between them. In germline, CDR1 is WSHSY, CDR2 SAAADI. The CDR3 covers 14 residues. CDR3: CASSESTGNTEAFF. Here the CDR3 DNA reads TGCGCCAGCAGTGAGTCGACGGGGAACACTGAAGCTTTCTTT.

Many counts were recorded for this clonotype. The genes are TRBV7-8 and TRBJ2-7; 7 bases are a match to TRBD2. V shed 5 bases and J 3 bases; nucleotides not matched to a gene: 7. The CDR3 totals 14 residues. Germline values: CDR1 SGHVS, CDR2 FQNEAQ. CDR3 protein: CASSPWRGIYEQYF. The CDR3 DNA follows: TGTGCCAGCAGCCCGTGGCGGGGGATCTACGAGCAGTACTTC.

Only a few counts were recorded for this clonotype. The genes are TRBV12-3 or TRBV12-4 and TRBJ1-2; TRBD1 agrees at 8 bases. J gave up 6 bases and V 8 bases, and 11 bases lay outside the gene matches. The CDR3 is made up of 14 amino acids. The CDR3 coding sequence is TGTGCCAGCGCAGACAGGGGTTCCTTCGATGGCTACACCTTC. It encodes CASADRGSFDGYTF.

The rearrangement links TRBV6-2 or TRBV6-3 to TRBJ2-1; TRBD2 matches 7 bases. V shed 2 bases, J shed 15 bases, and the junction held 10 bases outside the gene matches. The CDR3 covers 13 residues. The V gene's germline CDR1 is MNHEY and CDR2 SVGEGT. The CDR3 DNA reads as TGTGCCAGCAGTTACATCTATCGGGGGGTGCTGTTCTTC. Protein: CASSYIYRGVLFF.

With regard to this clonotype: At one end, the junction sequence differs from germline, possibly due to a read error. The chain uses TRBV7-8 and TRBJ1-4; 9 positions match TRBD1. Germline V gene lookup returns CDR1 SGHVS and CDR2 FQNEAQ. The CDR3 is 15 amino acids. CDR3 in DNA: TGTGCCAGCAGCTTAGGGGACAGGGATAATGAAAAACTGTTGTTT. It codes for CASSLGDRDNEKLLF.

This clonotype was seen only a few times. The chain carries TRBV29-1 and TRBJ2-7; TRBD1 aligns across 7 bases. The CDR3 spans 13 residues. V lost 7 bases, J lost 6 bases, and 12 bases stayed unmatched. Germline lookup yields CDR1 SQVTM and CDR2 ANQGSEA. The CDR3 DNA follows: TGCAGCGCCCAGACAGGGACCCAGCTCGAGCAGTACTTC. Protein: CSAQTGTQLEQYF.

V and J are TRBV6-1 and TRBJ1-5, with TRBD1 as a possible D gene (6 bases). Germline V gives CDR1 MNHNS, CDR2 SASEGT. V dropped 5 bases and J dropped 6 bases, with 20 bases sitting between them. The CDR3 length is 16 residues. This CDR3 reads CASSPGTQGFLQPQHF. The CDR3 nucleotides read TGTGCCAGCAGTCCCGGGACCCAGGGGTTTCTTCAGCCCCAGCATTTT.

At least ten counts were recorded for this clonotype. The rearrangement links TRBV7-2 to TRBJ2-7; 12 bases align to TRBD2. In germline, CDR1 is SGHTA, CDR2 FQGNSA. V dropped 0 bases and J dropped 1; count of bases not matched to a gene: 7. There are 18 residues in the CDR3. CDR3 region: CASSLARTSGISSYEQYF. The CDR3 nucleotides read TGTGCCAGCAGCTTAGCCAGGACTAGCGGGATCAGTTCCTACGAGCAGTACTTC.